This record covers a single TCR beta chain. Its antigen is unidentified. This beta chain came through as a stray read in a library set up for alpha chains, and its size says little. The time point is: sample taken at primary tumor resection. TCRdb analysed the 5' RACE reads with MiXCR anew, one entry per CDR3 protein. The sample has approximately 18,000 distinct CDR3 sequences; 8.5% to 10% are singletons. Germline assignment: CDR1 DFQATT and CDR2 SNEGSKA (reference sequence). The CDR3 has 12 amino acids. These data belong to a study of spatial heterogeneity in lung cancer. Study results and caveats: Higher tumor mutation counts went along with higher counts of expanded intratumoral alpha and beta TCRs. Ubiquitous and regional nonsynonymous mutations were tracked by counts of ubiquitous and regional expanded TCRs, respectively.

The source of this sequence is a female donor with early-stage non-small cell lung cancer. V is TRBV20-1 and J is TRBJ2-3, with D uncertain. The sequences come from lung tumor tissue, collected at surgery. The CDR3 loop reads CLVRKTSDTQYF. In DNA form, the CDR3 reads TGCCTGGTGAGGAAAACGTCAGATACGCAGTATTTT.